Following are 21 T cell receptor beta chains from one sample sequenced in a study of OX40 agonist ivuxolimab in advanced cancers. The method was immunoSEQ multiplex PCR; TCRdb's version includes in-frame clones alone and lacks a portion of them. The table has 73,000 or so clones, about 86% seen once. Sequenced here: CD4+ or CD8+ T cells sorted from blood, sampled in a trial of the OX40 agonist ivuxolimab. The receptors shown here come from an adult with an advanced solid tumor such as melanoma, head and neck, liver or kidney cancer.

The chain links TRBV27 to TRBJ1-1; D unresolved. The CDR3 contains 14 residues. Trimming left V 7 bases short and J 1 base short, with 13 bases between. CDR1 is MNHEY, CDR2 SMNVEV, per germline (reference sequence). The chain's CDR3 is CASNSAATNTEAFF. The CDR3 DNA reads TGTGCCAGCAACTCGGCAGCTACGAACACTGAAGCTTTCTTT.

The CDR3 nucleotides read TGTGCCAGCAGGACAGGGGGGAAAGGGCAGCCCCAGCATTTT. Translated, it gives CASRTGGKGQPQHF. The rearrangement uses TRBV6-6 and TRBJ1-5, with 9 positions matching TRBD1. This CDR3 is 14 amino acids long. CDR1 MNHNY and CDR2 SVGAGI come from the germline V gene (reference sequence). J gave up 7 bases and V 6 bases, and 7 bases lay outside the gene matches.

The chain carries TRBV6-5 and TRBJ2-7; D possibly corresponds to TRBD1 (10 bases). The V gene lost 6 bases and the J gene lost 6 bases, with 21 bases spanning the gap. CDR1 and CDR2 from the germline V gene are MNHEY and SVGAGI. The CDR3 consists of 15 residues. CDR3 loop: CASSLTGGGRGEQYF. CDR3 nucleotides: TGTGCCAGCAGCCTGACAGGGGGCGGGAGGGGCGAGCAGTACTTC.

With respect to this clone: The same CDR3 can be traced to other DNA sequences in this sample. This sequence joins TRBV4-2 and TRBJ1-4, with TRBD1 as a possible D gene (6 bases). V was cut by 3 bases and J by 1 base, with 15 bases left in between. CDR3 size: 17 residues. Looked up from germline, CDR1 is LGHNA and CDR2 is YNFKEQ. CDR3 residues: CASSQQGTLLTNEKLFF. The CDR3 DNA is TGTGCCAGCAGCCAGCAGGGGACCCTATTAACTAATGAAAAACTGTTTTTT.

The rearrangement links TRBV9 to TRBJ1-6, with D perhaps matching TRBD1 (6 bases). The CDR3 extends over 15 amino acids. The V gene lost 0 bases and the J gene lost 10 bases, with 14 bases spanning the gap. Germline V gene lookup returns CDR1 SGDLS and CDR2 YYNGEE. Here the CDR3 reads CASSVVRGRRSPLHF. CDR3 bases: TGTGCCAGCAGCGTAGTGCGGGGGCGGAGGTCACCCCTCCACTTT. Combining the CDR3 with reference TRBV9 and TRBJ1-6 gives the whole variable domain DSGVTQTPKHLITATGQRVTLRCSPRSGDLSVYWYQQSLDQGLQFLIQYYNGEERAKGNILERFSAQQFPDLHSELNLSSLELGDSALYFCASSVVRGRRSPLHFGNGTRLTVT.

CDR3 sequence reads: CASRESGNGPYEQYF. For the CDR3, the DNA is TGTGCCAGCCGAGAGTCAGGAAACGGTCCCTACGAGCAGTACTTC. This rearrangement joins TRBV6-4 to TRBJ2-7; D call uncertain. Trimming removed 8 bases at V and 2 bases at J, with 19 bases between. Germline-derived CDR1 and CDR2 are MRHNA and SNTAGT. This CDR3 has 15 residues.

The gene calls are TRBV6-4 and TRBJ1-5; D is unresolved. V lost 3 bases to trimming and J lost 3 bases, with 6 bases between them. The CDR3 is 13 residues long. Germline-derived CDR1 and CDR2 are MRHNA and SNTAGT. In DNA form, the CDR3 reads TGTGCCAGCAGTGAATCGCCCAATCAGCCCCAGCATTTT. Its translation is CASSESPNQPQHF.

CDR3 DNA: TGCAGCGTTGAAGGGCCTCCTAGCGGGAGGTCTACCGAGGGCTCCTACGAGCAGTACTTC. Encoded protein: CSVEGPPSGRSTEGSYEQYF. The chain couples TRBV29-1 to TRBJ2-7; the match to TRBD2 covers 11 bases. This CDR3 has 20 amino acids. Germline CDR1 reads SQVTM; CDR2 reads ANQGSEA. Trimming at V came to 1 base and at J to 0 bases, leaving 17 bases not matched to a gene.

The rearrangement uses TRBV29-1 and TRBJ2-3; 8 bases agree with TRBD2. This CDR3 spans 13 amino acids. CDR1 SQVTM and CDR2 ANQGSEA come from the germline V gene. The trim removed 3 bases at V and 4 bases at J, leaving 3 bases unmatched. The CDR3 region has the DNA TGCAGCGTTGATACGGGGGGGGCAGATACGCAGTATTTT. Translating it yields CSVDTGGADTQYF.

The rearrangement uses TRBV6-1 and TRBJ2-3; tentative D call: TRBD1 (5 bases). Germline-derived CDR1 and CDR2 are MNHNS and SASEGT. Trimming took 1 base from V and 1 from J, leaving 12 bases between them. This CDR3 is 16 amino acids long. The CDR3 spells CASSEEQVRGTDTQYF. For the CDR3, the DNA is TGTGCCAGCAGTGAAGAACAGGTTAGAGGCACAGATACGCAGTATTTT.

V usage is TRBV19 and J usage is TRBJ1-2; 7 bases align to TRBD1. Germline V gene sequence: CDR1 LNHDA, CDR2 SQIVND (reference sequence). This CDR3 region has 16 residues. J was trimmed by 5 bases and V by 5 bases; bases with no gene match: 14. The CDR3 sequence is CASSGRQGIGRYGYTF. The CDR3 DNA reads as TGTGCCAGTAGTGGGCGACAGGGAATAGGGAGGTATGGCTACACCTTC.

This clone has more than one count but fewer than ten. The V gene is TRBV4-2, the J gene TRBJ2-4; 10 bases map to TRBD1. The CDR3 is made up of 18 amino acids. After removal of 1 base from V and 3 bases from J, the junction contained 9 bases not matched to a gene. Germline CDR1 LGHNA, CDR2 YNFKEQ. CDR3 bases: TGTGCCAGCAGCCAAGTGGACAGGGGGACGCCTTTCAAAAACATTCAGTACTTC. It codes for CASSQVDRGTPFKNIQYF.

The genes are TRBV19 and TRBJ2-1; 7 nucleotides line up with TRBD2. In germline, CDR1 is LNHDA, CDR2 SQIVND (reference sequence). This CDR3 is built from 15 residues. J was trimmed by 5 bases and V by 4 bases; bases with no gene match: 8. CDR3 sequence reads: CASSRGLAGDNEQFF. The DNA of the CDR3 is TGTGCCAGTAGTAGGGGACTTGCGGGAGACAATGAGCAGTTCTTC.

This rearrangement joins TRBV18 to TRBJ2-1; 13 positions match TRBD2. With V trimmed by 6 bases and J by 7 bases, 0 bases remained unmatched. Germline lookup yields CDR1 KGHSH and CDR2 LQKENI. CDR3 length equals 13 residues. The CDR3 coding sequence is TGTGCCAGCTCGGGACTAGCGGGGAATGAGCAGTTCTTC. It translates to CASSGLAGNEQFF.

CDR3 in DNA: TGTGCCAGCTCACCACCCAGGGCGAGCACAGATACGCAGTATTTT. Translation gives CASSPPRASTDTQYF. The V gene is TRBV18, the J gene TRBJ2-3; D is perhaps TRBD1 (5 bases). Trimming pared 0 bases from V and 0 bases from J, leaving 7 bases between. The CDR3 length is 15 residues. The germline gives CDR1 KGHSH, CDR2 LQKENI.

The CDR3 nucleotides read TGTGCCAGCAGCTTAACCAGGGCCGAGCAGTACTTC. Its protein product is CASSLTRAEQYF. The V call is TRBV7-6, the J call TRBJ2-7; the D gene is possibly TRBD1 (5 bases). The germline CDR1 and CDR2 sequences are SGHVS and FNYEAQ. The CDR3 extends over 12 amino acids. V lost 2 bases to trimming and J lost 6 bases, with 8 bases between them.

The genes are TRBV29-1 and TRBJ1-2, with 7 bases identical to TRBD1. V lost 6 bases, J lost 8 bases, and 6 bases stayed unmatched. Germline assignment: CDR1 SQVTM and CDR2 ANQGSEA. CDR3 size: 11 residues. The CDR3 nucleotides read TGCAGCGTCGAGGGAGGGGGCGGCTACACCTTC. Its translation is CSVEGGGGYTF.

The chain combines TRBV6-6 with TRBJ2-5, with D uncertain. The V end lost 2 bases, the J end lost 2 bases, and 15 bases lay between the germline ends. The CDR3 spans 16 residues. Germline V gives CDR1 MNHNY, CDR2 SVGAGI (reference sequence). This CDR3 is CASSYPYRLGQETQYF. CDR3 in DNA: TGTGCCAGCAGTTACCCATATCGGTTAGGGCAAGAGACCCAGTACTTC.

The J gene is TRBJ2-7, the V gene TRBV6-5; D is perhaps TRBD1 or TRBD2 (6 bases each). There are 13 residues in the CDR3. Germline V lookup: CDR1 MNHEY, CDR2 SVGAGI. The V end lost 9 bases, the J end lost 5 bases, and 17 bases lay between the germline ends. In DNA, the CDR3 is TGTGCCAGTCGGCGGGGCAGGGGTGACGAGCAGTACTTC. This codes for CASRRGRGDEQYF.

The chain couples TRBV7-6 to TRBJ2-5, with D perhaps matching TRBD2 (5 bases). This CDR3 contains 11 residues. Germline V lookup: CDR1 SGHVS, CDR2 FNYEAQ. Deletions cut 5 bases from V and 5 bases from J, with 6 bases between. The CDR3 loop reads CASSPGETQYF. CDR3 DNA: TGTGCCAGCAGCCCGGGGGAGACCCAGTACTTC.

This clone was detected once. The chain uses TRBV11-3 and TRBJ1-1; no clear D. CDR1 is SGHNT and CDR2 is YENEEA in the germline V gene. The V gene lost 2 bases and the J gene lost 0 bases, with 10 bases spanning the gap. The CDR3 loop spans 15 amino acids. CDR3 DNA: TGTGCCAGCAGCTTACAAGTCGGCCTGAACACTGAAGCTTTCTTT. It is translated as CASSLQVGLNTEAFF.